The 5 T cell receptor beta chains below all came from one sample that was sequenced in a study of T cell clusters in autoimmune cytopenias. TRB amplification used approximately 250 ng of peripheral blood genomic DNA. TRB was amplified by touch-down multiplex PCR, primer pools A and B combined. TCRdb derives one entry per CDR3 protein from the multiplex PCR reads, leaving out DNA. Found here are around 4,500 distinct CDR3 sequences; the top ten clones hold roughly 21%. Sequencing was performed on peripheral blood. The receptor set was obtained from a human donor with an autoimmune cytopenia or autoimmune hepatitis (not recorded which).

In terms of frequency, this clonotype is medium-sized (0.01 to 0.1%). The chain recombines TRBV19 with TRBJ1-1. Per germline, CDR1 LNHDA and CDR2 SQIVND (reference sequence). This CDR3 contains 15 residues. This chain's CDR3 is CASSMMWVRGTEAFF.

Judged by frequency, this clonotype is medium-sized. The chain has TRBV29-1 and TRBJ2-2; TCRdb selects TRBD1, and the lack of DNA leaves this call unchecked. The CDR3 has 13 amino acids. Germline-derived CDR1 and CDR2 are SQVTM and ANQGSEA. The CDR3 protein is CSVEGRGAGELFF.

This clonotype is classed as medium-sized (0.01 to 0.1%) by frequency. V is TRBV6-2 or TRBV6-3 and J is TRBJ1-1. Germline CDR1 and CDR2: MNHEY and SVGEGT. The CDR3 sequence is 14 residues long. CDR3: CASSYMQASTEAFF.

Judged by frequency, this clonotype is medium-sized. The chain recombines TRBV12-3 or TRBV12-4 with TRBJ2-1; absent DNA, TCRdb's TRBD1 call cannot be checked. The CDR3 loop spans 15 amino acids. The CDR3 region is CASSRSTGTYNEQFF.

This chain joins TRBV20-1 and TRBJ1-5; TCRdb's D gene call, TRBD1, goes unchecked for lack of DNA. The CDR3 has 17 amino acids. Looked up from germline, CDR1 is DFQATT and CDR2 is SNEGSKA (reference sequence). The CDR3 is CSAHARTGGVSNQPQHF.